A selection of T cell receptor beta chains follows, all from one sample in a study of OX40 agonist ivuxolimab in advanced cancers. Only in-frame clones appear in the TCRdb table, and some are missing; sequencing was by immunoSEQ multiplex PCR. Here the sample spans approximately 11,000 clones, about 75% being singletons. The material sequenced was CD4+ or CD8+ T cells sorted from blood, taken in a trial of the OX40 agonist ivuxolimab. The source of these receptors is an adult with an advanced solid tumor such as melanoma, head and neck, liver or kidney cancer. CDR3s include the opening cysteine and the closing phenylalanine or tryptophan. Each record gives: J gene, clone size, D gene, V gene, CDR3 length, CDR3 DNA, CDR3 protein. The D gene is left open where the match is weak. Size is stated for part of the rows, as once, few or many counts, or as a class when the clone is expanded.

TRBJ1-1 | NA | NA | TRBV28 | 13 | TGTGCCAGCAGTTTGACTAAGAACACTGAAGCTTTCTTT | CASSLTKNTEAFF
TRBJ1-1 | NA | NA | TRBV4-1 | 15 | TGCGCCAGCAGCCAAGAGGCGGGGCGTCTGACTGAAGCTTTCTTT | CASSQEAGRLTEAFF
TRBJ1-1 | NA | TRBD1 | TRBV7-9 | 13 | TGTGCCAGCAGCTTGACAGGGGTAGCTGAAGCTTTCTTT | CASSLTGVAEAFF
TRBJ1-5 | NA | TRBD1 | TRBV28 | 16 | TGTGCCAGCAGTTTAGGTCCGGGACAGCGCAATCAGCCCCAGCATTTT | CASSLGPGQRNQPQHF
TRBJ2-7 | NA | NA | TRBV6-6 | 15 | TGTGCCAGCAGTTATACCCTAGACAGGACCTACGAGCAGTACTTC | CASSYTLDRTYEQYF
TRBJ1-2 | NA | NA | TRBV29-1 | 12 | TGCAGCGCCGAGGGGGGGTTTTATGGCTACACCTTC | CSAEGGFYGYTF
TRBJ2-7 | once | NA | TRBV6-6 | 13 | TGTGCCAGCAGTCCTCAAGTGTCTTACGAGCAGTACTTC | CASSPQVSYEQYF
TRBJ2-3 | NA | TRBD2 | TRBV27 | 18 | TGTGCCAGCAGTTTATTTATGTGGCTAGCGGGGGGTCCAGATACGCAGTATTTT | CASSLFMWLAGGPDTQYF
TRBJ2-6 | NA | NA | TRBV6-1 | 15 | TGTGCCAGCAGTTCAAAAGCTTCTGGGGCCAACGTCCTGACTTTC | CASSSKASGANVLTF
TRBJ2-7 | NA | NA | TRBV5-6 | 14 | TGTGCCAGCAGCTTACAGGGAATTGCTGGGGAGCAGTACTTC | CASSLQGIAGEQYF
TRBJ2-7 | NA | NA | TRBV6-1 | 13 | TGTGCCAGCAGTGAAGCGGCAGACTACGAGCAGTACTTC | CASSEAADYEQYF
TRBJ2-5 | NA | TRBD2 | TRBV6-5 | 14 | TGTGCCAGCAGCCTCGCGGGGGGTCAAGAGACCCAGTACTTC | CASSLAGGQETQYF
TRBJ2-7 | NA | TRBD1 | TRBV28 | 18 | TGTGCCAGCAGTTTAACATCCGGGACAGGGGGCCCTACCTACGAGCAGTACTTC | CASSLTSGTGGPTYEQYF
TRBJ2-1 | NA | TRBD2 | TRBV9 | 19 | TGTGCCAGCAGCCCCAATAGGGCCCGGGGACTAGACGACTACAATGAGCAGTTCTTC | CASSPNRARGLDDYNEQFF
TRBJ2-5 | few | TRBD2 | TRBV27 | 18 | TGTGCCAGCAGTTTATTGAAGACTAGCGGGGGGGGTCATCAGACCCAGTACTTC | CASSLLKTSGGGHQTQYF
TRBJ2-3 | NA | NA | TRBV6-6 | 13 | TGTGCCAGCGCATGGGGCAACACAGATACGCAGTATTTT | CASAWGNTDTQYF
TRBJ2-5 | NA | TRBD1 | TRBV27 | 15 | TGTGCCAGCAGTTTCCGGGACAGGGTTGGGGAGACCCAGTACTTC | CASSFRDRVGETQYF
TRBJ2-7 | NA | TRBD1 | TRBV5-1 | 13 | TGCGCCAGCAGCTCGACAGGGCCCTACGAGCAGTACTTC | CASSSTGPYEQYF
TRBJ2-7 | NA | NA | TRBV27 | 14 | TGTGCCAGCAGTTTAGGGGGCTTTTCCTACGAGCAGTACTTC | CASSLGGFSYEQYF
TRBJ2-1 | NA | TRBD1 | TRBV7-9 | 18 | TGTGCCAGCAGCTTAGTAGTATCCAGGGGGCAAACCTACAATGAGCAGTTCTTC | CASSLVVSRGQTYNEQFF
TRBJ2-5 | NA | TRBD2 | TRBV7-9 | 14 | TGTGCCAGCAGCTTAGACGGACTAGTAGAGACCCAGTACTTC | CASSLDGLVETQYF
TRBJ2-3 | few | NA | TRBV19 | 18 | TGTGCCAGTCTAGATAGGTCCCCCTTCTTTTCTAGCACAGATACGCAGTATTTT | CASLDRSPFFSSTDTQYF
TRBJ2-3 | NA | TRBD2 | TRBV28 | 16 | TGTGCCAGCAGCCCCAGGGCTAGCGGGGTCACAGATACGCAGTATTTT | CASSPRASGVTDTQYF
TRBJ2-1 | NA | NA | TRBV11-2 | 18 | TGTGCCAGCAGCTTAGATCCCCCCCGGATGATATCCTACAATGAGCAGTTCTTC | CASSLDPPRMISYNEQFF
TRBJ1-1 | NA | TRBD1 | TRBV6-1 | 13 | TGTGCCGGCCTAGACAGGGGGGGGACTGAAGCTTTCTTT | CAGLDRGGTEAFF
TRBJ2-1 | few | TRBD1 | TRBV6-1 | 15 | TGTGCCAGCAGTGCGGACAGGGGGGGTGCCAATGAGCAGTTCTTC | CASSADRGGANEQFF
TRBJ1-1 | once | NA | TRBV7-9 | 14 | TGCGCCAGCAGCCAAAGGAAAGAGAACACTGAAGCTTTCTTT | CASSQRKENTEAFF
TRBJ2-7 | few | NA | TRBV13 | 12 | TGTGCCAGCAGCTTATCGGGAAACGAGCAGTACTTC | CASSLSGNEQYF
TRBJ2-1 | NA | NA | TRBV28 | 13 | TGTGCCAGCTCTTCCGACCTATATGGTGAGCAGTTCTTC | CASSSDLYGEQFF
TRBJ2-7 | NA | TRBD2 | TRBV6-4 | 16 | TGTGCCAGCAGCCTGTCCGGGACTAGCGGAACCTACGAGCAGTACTTC | CASSLSGTSGTYEQYF
TRBJ1-1 | NA | NA | TRBV2 | 13 | TGTGCCAGTACGAGGGGGACCGGCACTGAAGCTTTCTTT | CASTRGTGTEAFF
TRBJ2-7 | few | NA | TRBV2 | 15 | TGTGCCAGCAGTTCCGAAGCGGGTATCTCCTACGAGCAGTACTTC | CASSSEAGISYEQYF
TRBJ2-5 | few | NA | TRBV5-1 | 14 | TGCGCCAGTTCTGGACTGAGGTACCAAGAGACCCAGTACTTC | CASSGLRYQETQYF
TRBJ2-7 | NA | NA | TRBV7-9 | 13 | TGTGCCAGCAGCTCCCCCCCCCGGTACGAGCAGTACTTC | CASSSPPRYEQYF
TRBJ1-1 | NA | NA | TRBV6-6 | 13 | TGTGCCAGCATGCGGGCTTCCGGCACTGAAGCTTTCTTT | CASMRASGTEAFF
TRBJ2-1 | NA | NA | TRBV5-1 | 11 | TGCGCCAGCAGCTTGGGCGGGGAGCAGTTCTTC | CASSLGGEQFF
TRBJ2-7 | NA | NA | TRBV28 | 13 | TGTGCCAGCCTGAGGCAGCCCCCCTTGGAGCAGTACTTC | CASLRQPPLEQYF
TRBJ1-1 | few | NA | TRBV28 | 14 | TGTGCCAGCAGTTTATTAGTAGGGAACACTGAAGCTTTCTTT | CASSLLVGNTEAFF
TRBJ2-7 | few | TRBD2 | TRBV7-6 | 18 | TGTGCCAGCAGCCCCGGACTAGCGGGAGAATATCCTGCCTACGAGCAGTACTTC | CASSPGLAGEYPAYEQYF
TRBJ1-1 | NA | NA | TRBV27 | 13 | TGTGCCAGCATCGACTCGGATAACACTGAAGCTTTCTTT | CASIDSDNTEAFF
TRBJ1-1 | NA | NA | TRBV6-1 | 14 | TGTGCCAGCAGTGAAGCGCCCGAGAACACTGAAGCTTTCTTT | CASSEAPENTEAFF
TRBJ2-3 | NA | NA | TRBV18 | 14 | TGTGCCAGCTCACCACTAAGTGACACGGATACGCAGTATTTT | CASSPLSDTDTQYF
TRBJ1-1 | medium-sized | NA | TRBV7-9 | 13 | TGTGCCAGCAGAAGTACAGGGCACACTGAAGCTTTCTTT | CASRSTGHTEAFF
TRBJ2-5 | NA | NA | TRBV6-6 | 15 | TGTGCCAGCAGCAGCACCGGCCCGCCCACAGTGACCCAGTACTTC | CASSSTGPPTVTQYF
TRBJ2-7 | NA | NA | TRBV6-5 | 13 | TGTGCCAGCAGTTACTCGACGACTGCCGAGCAGTACTTC | CASSYSTTAEQYF
TRBJ2-7 | NA | NA | TRBV6-6 | 14 | TGTGCCAGCAGTACCGGGACCCACTCCTACGAGCAGTACTTC | CASSTGTHSYEQYF
TRBJ2-6 | NA | NA | TRBV7-6 | 18 | TGTGCCAGCAGCTCCGGAGCCGGGACCCTCGGCGGGGCCAACGTCCTGACTTTC | CASSSGAGTLGGANVLTF
TRBJ2-7 | NA | NA | TRBV4-1 | 15 | TGCGCCAGCAGCCAAGTAACAGGTTTCTCCTACGAGCAGTACTTC | CASSQVTGFSYEQYF